This T cell receptor beta chain emerged from a study of T cell responses to AZD1222 COVID-19 vaccine. The study's findings and limits: Close to half of spike-specific TCRs reportedly recognize unmutated variant regions.

Method: immunoSEQ multiplex PCR; TCRdb's copy keeps in-frame clones and lacks some. The top ten clones hold under 1.5% of a sample with tens of thousands of clones, 85% to 90% of them seen once. This CDR3 has 12 amino acids. Unmatched junction bases numbered 1, after V lost 4 bases and J lost 7 bases. On this clone itself: Its cognate antigen is unknown.

The source is an adult who received the AZD1222 COVID-19 vaccine. The sequencing used peripheral blood, collected 28 days after the second AZD1222 dose. This chain links TRBV12-3 or TRBV12-4 with TRBJ2-1; 7 bases line up with TRBD1. DNA of the CDR3: TGTGCCAGCAGTTCCAGGGGGAATGAGCAGTTCTTC. This translates into CASSSRGNEQFF.